Shown below are 2 T cell receptor beta chains from a single sample sequenced in a study of cytomegalovirus exposure and HLA in healthy donors. Profiled with immunoSEQ multiplex PCR; TCRdb holds only in-frame clones, not every one. The sample lists 65,000 or so clones; over 85% were seen once. The material sequenced was PBMCs. The receptors were sampled from a man between 18 and 29 years old in good health and CMV-seropositive.

V gene TRBV7-6 combines with J gene TRBJ2-7; TRBD1 matches at 8 bases. Germline V gives CDR1 SGHVS, CDR2 FNYEAQ. The CDR3 consists of 15 residues. Trimming removed 1 base from V and 3 bases from J; junction bases left unmatched: 5. The CDR3 nucleotides are TGTGCCAGCAGCTTAGAGGCAGGGGGCTTCTACGAGCAGTACTTC. Translated, it gives CASSLEAGGFYEQYF. The full variable domain, its missing parts supplied by reference TRBV7-6 and TRBJ2-7, is GAGVSQSPRYKVTKRGQDVALRCDPISGHVSLYWYRQALGQGPEFLTYFNYEAQQDKSGLPNDRFSAERPEGSISTLTIQRTEQRDSAMYRCASSLEAGGFYEQYFGPGTRLTVT.

This chain joins TRBV6-6 and TRBJ2-7; 8 nucleotides agree with TRBD1. CDR1 MNHNY and CDR2 SVGAGI come from the germline V gene (reference sequence). The CDR3 contains 14 residues. With 6 bases clipped from V and 3 bases from J, the junction kept 7 bases outside the gene matches. In nucleotides, the CDR3 is TGTGCCAGCAGAGAGGGGACAGGTCGCTACGAGCAGTACTTC. Amino acids: CASREGTGRYEQYF.